The 27 T cell receptor beta chains in this list originate from one sample, sequenced in a study of graft-versus-host responses after intestinal transplantation. These receptors are not linked to any known antigen. TCRdb's table, derived via immunoSEQ multiplex PCR, lists solely in-frame clones and lacks some. The repertoire has around 49,000 clones, about 90% of them found once; the top ten carry approximately 0.6%. Sequencing was performed on unstimulated CD4+ T cells sorted from spleen or lymph node cells, taken before transplant. The receptors stem from a human donor who was the organ donor for an intestinal transplant.

The CDR3: CSVPTPSSYNEQFF. DNA of the CDR3: TGCAGCGTCCCTACTCCGAGCTCCTACAATGAGCAGTTCTTC. The chain joins TRBV29-1 to TRBJ2-1; no firm D call. Deletions cut 6 bases from V and 0 bases from J, with 12 bases between. The length of the CDR3 is 14 residues. Germline CDR1 and CDR2: SQVTM and ANQGSEA.

The chain joins TRBV27 to TRBJ1-3, with TRBD1 matching 9 bases. Unmatched junction bases numbered 6, after V lost 4 bases and J lost 2 bases. The CDR3 runs 16 residues. Germline V CDR1 and CDR2: MNHEY, SMNVEV (reference sequence). This CDR3 is CASSSLDRGTGNTIYF. The DNA of the CDR3 is TGTGCCAGCAGTTCCCTCGACAGGGGGACTGGAAACACCATATATTTT.

This chain joins TRBV18 and TRBJ1-1; 8 nucleotides align to TRBD1. The CDR3 runs 16 residues. V was clipped by 3 bases and J by 4 bases; unmatched bases: 10. Germline-derived CDR1 and CDR2 are KGHSH and LQKENI. The CDR3 DNA sequence: TGTGCCAGCTCACCGCTCCCAGGGGGCGTGATCACTGAAGCTTTCTTT. Protein product: CASSPLPGGVITEAFF.

V gene TRBV5-1 combines with J gene TRBJ2-7; TRBD2 matches at 8 bases. Germline trimming cut 2 bases from V and 0 bases from J; bases unmatched to any gene: 4. Germline loops: CDR1 SGHRS, CDR2 YFSETQ. CDR3 size: 15 residues. As DNA, the CDR3 is TGCGCCAGCAGCTTAATAGCGGGACCCTCCTACGAGCAGTACTTC. Translating gives CASSLIAGPSYEQYF.

The rearrangement uses TRBV19 and TRBJ1-4, with D perhaps matching TRBD1 (6 bases). With 5 bases removed from V and 7 bases from J, the gap between germline ends came to 11 bases. The CDR3 is 13 amino acids. CDR1 is LNHDA, CDR2 SQIVND, per germline (reference sequence). CDR3: CASSDRRSEKLFF. For the CDR3, the DNA is TGTGCCAGTAGTGACAGGCGCAGTGAAAAACTGTTTTTT.

The V call is TRBV19, the J call TRBJ1-3; D may be TRBD1 (6 bases). The CDR3 is 15 residues long. V was trimmed by 6 bases and J by 2 bases, leaving 14 bases between them. Per the germline V gene, CDR1 is LNHDA and CDR2 is SQIVND (reference sequence). The CDR3 sequence is CASRAGDRAGNTIYF. The CDR3 DNA follows: TGTGCCAGTAGAGCAGGGGATAGAGCTGGAAACACCATATATTTT.

The chain combines TRBV28 with TRBJ1-4; no reliable D call. Trimming took off 11 bases at V and 8 bases at J, with 18 bases between the two ends. The germline V gene has CDR1 MDHEN and CDR2 SYDVKM. This CDR3 spans 13 amino acids. The CDR3 sequence is CAGRSRSGEKLFF. CDR3 bases: TGTGCCGGGAGATCGAGGAGCGGGGAAAAACTGTTTTTT.

V is TRBV5-4 and J is TRBJ2-3; 7 positions match TRBD2. V shed 2 bases and J 2 bases; nucleotides not matched to a gene: 11. The CDR3 is made up of 17 amino acids. From germline, CDR1 is SGHNT and CDR2 YYREEE (reference sequence). CDR3 residues: CASSFEARAGITDTQYF. CDR3 DNA: TGTGCCAGCAGCTTTGAAGCCCGAGCGGGGATCACAGATACGCAGTATTTT.

The J gene is TRBJ2-3, the V gene TRBV6-6; D remains unclear. The V and J ends lost 0 bases and 2 bases respectively, with 6 bases between them. This CDR3 contains 14 residues. Per the germline V gene, CDR1 is MNHNY and CDR2 is SVGAGI (reference sequence). The CDR3 loop reads CASSYSPLTDTQYF. CDR3 nucleotide sequence: TGTGCCAGCAGTTACTCTCCTCTCACAGATACGCAGTATTTT.

The rearrangement links TRBV5-6 to TRBJ1-1; weak D call: TRBD1 (6 bases). The CDR3 consists of 14 residues. CDR1 SGHDT and CDR2 YYEEEE come from the germline V gene. Trimming removed 1 base at V and 4 bases at J, with 11 bases between. CDR3 protein: CASSLSGRGTEAFF. The CDR3 coding sequence is TGTGCCAGCAGCTTGTCCGGCAGGGGCACTGAAGCTTTCTTT.

The chain combines TRBV19 with TRBJ2-2; tentatively, D is TRBD1 (6 bases). The CDR3 length is 15 residues. With 9 bases removed from V and 6 bases from J, the gap between germline ends came to 20 bases. Per germline, CDR1 LNHDA and CDR2 SQIVND (reference sequence). The CDR3 reads CASFDKTGLAGELFF. CDR3 nucleotide sequence: TGTGCCAGCTTTGATAAGACAGGTCTGGCCGGGGAGCTGTTTTTT.

The chain uses TRBV29-1 and TRBJ1-2; D remains unclear. V gave up 0 bases and J gave up 5 bases, with 13 bases separating them. From germline, CDR1 is SQVTM and CDR2 ANQGSEA. The CDR3 extends over 14 amino acids. The CDR3 loop is CSVEDGAGIYGYTF. The DNA for the CDR3 is TGCAGCGTTGAAGATGGCGCGGGTATTTATGGCTACACCTTC.

V is TRBV27 and J is TRBJ2-1; 8 bases match TRBD2. Germline V gene sequence: CDR1 MNHEY, CDR2 SMNVEV (reference sequence). Trimming took 5 bases from V and 0 from J; bases not matched to a gene: 3. The CDR3 has 15 amino acids. CDR3 coding DNA: TGTGCCAGCAGTGCAACTAGCGGCTCCTACAATGAGCAGTTCTTC. It yields the protein CASSATSGSYNEQFF.

The chain joins TRBV11-2 to TRBJ2-7; D is ambiguous. The germline gives CDR1 SGHAT, CDR2 FQNNGV. Trimming stripped 0 bases from V and 0 bases from J, with 9 bases between. This CDR3 comprises 15 residues. The CDR3 DNA is TGTGCCAGCAGCTTAGACCTAGATAGCTCCTACGAGCAGTACTTC. Translating it yields CASSLDLDSSYEQYF.

The chain employs TRBV10-3 and TRBJ2-1; 8 nucleotides agree with TRBD1. V dropped 8 bases and J dropped 6; count of bases not matched to a gene: 3. Germline CDR1 is ENHRY and CDR2 is SYGVKD. This CDR3 is 12 amino acids long. DNA of the CDR3: TGTGCCATCGGTACAGGGGGCAATGAGCAGTTCTTC. As protein: CAIGTGGNEQFF.

The CDR3 DNA reads as TGTGCCAGCAAGCTTGAACCCCGTAGCACAGATACGCAGTATTTT. Protein product: CASKLEPRSTDTQYF. The chain recombines TRBV6-6 with TRBJ2-3, with D uncertain. The V and J ends lost 7 bases and 0 bases respectively, with 14 bases between them. Per the germline V gene, CDR1 is MNHNY and CDR2 is SVGAGI (reference sequence). The CDR3 spans 15 residues.

This chain links TRBV28 with TRBJ2-6; D remains unclear. Germline V gene data show CDR1 as MDHEN and CDR2 as SYDVKM. The V end was cut by 3 bases, the J end by 0 bases, with 6 bases between. This CDR3 is built from 15 residues. This CDR3 reads CASSFSGSGANVLTF. The CDR3 coding sequence is TGTGCCAGCAGTTTCAGTGGCTCTGGGGCCAACGTCCTGACTTTC.

This chain connects TRBV6-5 to TRBJ1-2, with D unresolved. The CDR3 has 11 residues. V gave up 10 bases and J gave up 4 bases, with 10 bases separating them. From germline, CDR1 is MNHEY and CDR2 SVGAGI. The CDR3 is CAIRGSYGYTF. CDR3 sequence (DNA): TGTGCCATCCGCGGGAGCTATGGCTACACCTTC.

The chain combines TRBV4-2 with TRBJ2-3; the D is unclear. Germline V lookup: CDR1 LGHNA, CDR2 YNFKEQ. The CDR3 is made up of 12 amino acids. The V gene lost 4 bases and the J gene lost 6 bases, with 8 bases spanning the gap. The CDR3 region has the DNA TGTGCCAGCAGCCTCGAGGCGGATACGCAGTATTTT. Its protein product is CASSLEADTQYF.

The rearrangement joins TRBV6-5 to TRBJ2-5, with D perhaps matching TRBD2 (5 bases). Per the germline V gene, CDR1 is MNHEY and CDR2 is SVGAGI. V was shortened by 9 bases and J by 1 base, with 15 bases between the two germline ends. This CDR3 has 14 amino acids. CDR3 loop: CASKLDRGQETQYF. In nucleotides, the CDR3 is TGTGCCAGTAAGCTAGACCGGGGCCAAGAGACCCAGTACTTC.

V usage is TRBV6-4 and J usage is TRBJ2-2, with 8 bases fitting TRBD2. This CDR3 is 14 amino acids long. The germline V gene has CDR1 MRHNA and CDR2 SNTAGT. J was trimmed by 2 bases and V by 6 bases; bases with no gene match: 2. The CDR3 is CASRLAENTGELFF. CDR3 coding DNA: TGTGCCAGCAGACTAGCGGAAAACACCGGGGAGCTGTTTTTT.

The rearrangement joins TRBV28 to TRBJ2-7; 7 bases are a match to TRBD1. Germline V lookup: CDR1 MDHEN, CDR2 SYDVKM. The V segment lost 6 bases and the J segment 2 bases; nucleotides outside the gene matches: 7. The CDR3 is 14 residues long. The CDR3 DNA reads TGTGCCAGCAGGAAGGGACAGAAACCCTACGAGCAGTACTTC. It specifies CASRKGQKPYEQYF. The complete variable domain, with remaining parts taken from reference TRBV28 and TRBJ2-7, reads DVKVTQSSRYLVKRTGEKVFLECVQDMDHENMFWYRQDPGLGLRLIYFSYDVKMKEKGDIPEGYSVSREKKERFSLILESASTNQTSMYLCASRKGQKPYEQYFGPGTRLTVT.

J is TRBJ2-5 and V is TRBV28; 9 bases match TRBD1. This CDR3 is 15 amino acids long. The junction had 8 bases not matched to a gene; V was cut back by 6 bases and J by 3 bases. CDR1 MDHEN and CDR2 SYDVKM come from the germline V gene. CDR3 region: CASSPPGTGKETQYF. The CDR3 DNA is TGTGCCAGCAGCCCCCCCGGGACAGGGAAAGAGACCCAGTACTTC.

The genes are TRBV6-1 and TRBJ2-7, with 12 positions matching TRBD1. The CDR3 is made up of 16 amino acids. The germline CDR1 and CDR2 sequences are MNHNS and SASEGT. V shed 4 bases, J shed 4 bases, and the junction held 8 bases outside the gene matches. The DNA for the CDR3 is TGTGCCAGCAGTGCCCTTGGGACAGGGGGCCGGTACGAGCAGTACTTC. Translation gives CASSALGTGGRYEQYF.

This sequence joins TRBV18 and TRBJ2-7; 8 bases fit TRBD2. This CDR3 is built from 18 residues. The germline V gene encodes CDR1 KGHSH and CDR2 LQKENI. The trim removed 3 bases at V and 7 bases at J, leaving 20 bases unmatched. CDR3 bases: TGTGCCAGCTCACCTGGGGCAGGACCGGGACTAGGGAACCAAGAGCAGTACTTC. Its protein product is CASSPGAGPGLGNQEQYF. Looking up the rest from reference TRBV18 and TRBJ2-7 gives the full variable domain: NAGVMQNPRHLVRRRGQEARLRCSPMKGHSHVYWYRQLPEEGLKFMVYLQKENIIDESGMPKERFSAEFPKEGPSILRIQQVVRGDSAAYFCASSPGAGPGLGNQEQYFGPGTRLTVT.

The chain joins TRBV19 to TRBJ2-7; tentatively, D is TRBD1 (6 bases). CDR1 LNHDA and CDR2 SQIVND come from the germline V gene (reference sequence). Deletions cut 10 bases from V and 3 bases from J, with 13 bases between. CDR3 length: 12 amino acids. The DNA of the CDR3 is TGTGCCACCTCAGACAGGAACTACGAGCAGTACTTC. Residues: CATSDRNYEQYF. The full variable domain, with the rest looked up from reference TRBV19 and TRBJ2-7, is DGGITQSPKYLFRKEGQNVTLSCEQNLNHDAMYWYRQDPGQGLRLIYYSQIVNDFQKGDIAEGYSVSREKKESFPLTVTSAQKNPTAFYLCATSDRNYEQYFGPGTRLTVT.

This clone was counted once. V gene TRBV30 combines with J gene TRBJ2-3; 15 nucleotides line up with TRBD2. The CDR3 is 15 amino acids. CDR1 GTSNPN and CDR2 SVGIG come from the germline V gene (reference sequence). V lost 5 bases, J lost 5 bases, and 5 bases stayed unmatched. CDR3 sequence: CAWSGLAGGVDTQYF. The CDR3 region has the DNA TGTGCCTGGTCCGGACTAGCGGGAGGGGTAGATACGCAGTATTTT.